A single sample gave rise to the 14 T cell receptor beta chains below, sequenced in a study of STAT5B mutations in CD4+ large granular lymphocyte leukemia. Profiled with immunoSEQ multiplex PCR; TCRdb holds only in-frame clones, not every one. This sample has about 40,000 clones; roughly 76% occur once, and the top ten carry 3% to 4.5%. Material: CD4+ T cells from blood buffy coats. The receptors were sampled from a human donor in good health.

The CDR3 loop reads CASSEGAVADTIYF. CDR3 sequence (DNA): TGTGCCAGCAGTGAAGGGGCAGTGGCGGACACCATATATTTT. J is TRBJ1-3 and V is TRBV6-1; D call uncertain. CDR1 and CDR2 (germline): MNHNS, SASEGT. The CDR3 is 14 residues long. Between the trimmed V and J ends, which lost 1 base and 8 bases, there was a span of 12 bases.

The chain links TRBV7-2 to TRBJ2-7; 10 nucleotides line up with TRBD2. The CDR3 totals 16 residues. Per germline, CDR1 SGHTA and CDR2 FQGNSA. Trimming cost V 5 bases and J 7 bases; bases outside gene matches: 14. CDR3 in amino acids: CASSPTPLAGAREQYF. The CDR3 DNA reads as TGTGCCAGCAGCCCGACCCCCCTAGCGGGGGCTAGGGAGCAGTACTTC.

V is TRBV19 and J is TRBJ2-1; 9 nucleotides line up with TRBD1. The CDR3 is 15 residues long. The V gene's germline CDR1 is LNHDA and CDR2 SQIVND (reference sequence). Losses at the gene ends were 6 bases for V and 4 bases for J; bases not matched to a gene: 7. This CDR3 is CASSRGTGSYNEQFF. CDR3 nucleotides: TGTGCCAGTAGCCGGGGGACAGGGTCTTACAATGAGCAGTTCTTC.

This clone came up once. For the CDR3, the DNA is TGTGCCAGCAGCTTGAAGACAGGGGCGGTGGAAAAACTGTTTTTT. Its translation is CASSLKTGAVEKLFF. The rearrangement uses TRBV5-6 and TRBJ1-4, with 8 bases identical to TRBD1. Trimming took 1 base from V and 8 from J; bases not matched to a gene: 7. The V gene's germline CDR1 is SGHDT and CDR2 YYEEEE. CDR3 length: 15 amino acids.

The sample holds a few counts of this clone. V and J are TRBV25-1 and TRBJ1-2, with D possibly TRBD1 on 5 matching bases. This CDR3 spans 15 amino acids. Looked up from germline, CDR1 is MGHDK and CDR2 is SYGVNS. V lost 5 bases, J lost 0 bases, and 13 bases lay in between. This chain's CDR3 is CASSKGSGANYGYTF. The DNA for the CDR3 is TGTGCCAGCAGTAAGGGGAGCGGGGCTAACTATGGCTACACCTTC.

The genes are TRBV14 and TRBJ2-7, with D perhaps matching TRBD2 (5 bases). Trimming took 0 bases from V and 2 from J, leaving 8 bases between them. This CDR3 region has 14 residues. Germline CDR1 is SGHDN and CDR2 is FVKESK. CDR3 sequence (DNA): TGTGCCAGCAGCCAAGATCTAGCAACCTACGAGCAGTACTTC. Its translation: CASSQDLATYEQYF.

This chain joins TRBV25-1 and TRBJ2-7; 8 bases line up with TRBD1. The CDR3 extends over 17 amino acids. Trimming at V came to 6 bases and at J to 3 bases, leaving 16 bases not matched to a gene. Germline CDR1 MGHDK, CDR2 SYGVNS. The CDR3 DNA reads as TGTGCCAGCAGAGGGGTGGTGGGGCAGGGGGCGATCTACGAGCAGTACTTC. Protein: CASRGVVGQGAIYEQYF.

The rearrangement joins TRBV7-2 to TRBJ2-1, with D hard to call. V lost 5 bases and J 7 bases, leaving 15 bases between the germline ends. Germline CDR1 is SGHTA and CDR2 is FQGNSA. There are 14 residues in the CDR3. CDR3 sequence (DNA): TGTGCCAGCAGCACAATACATAATGGGAATGAGCAGTTCTTC. This codes for CASSTIHNGNEQFF.

This clone has just one count. CDR3 residues: CASSPTTPRGETQYF. The CDR3 coding sequence is TGTGCCAGCTCACCGACGACCCCGAGGGGAGAGACCCAGTACTTC. The J gene is TRBJ2-5, the V gene TRBV18, with D perhaps given as TRBD1 or TRBD2 (5 bases each). CDR1 and CDR2 from the germline V gene are KGHSH and LQKENI. This CDR3 has 15 amino acids. Trimming cost V 3 bases and J 4 bases, with 15 bases left between them.

This clone came up once. J is TRBJ1-1 and V is TRBV9; TRBD1 is a possible D gene (6 bases). With 5 bases removed from V and 1 base from J, the gap between germline ends came to 18 bases. Per the germline V gene, CDR1 is SGDLS and CDR2 is YYNGEE. This CDR3 comprises 16 residues. The CDR3 spells CASRSLGATQNTEAFF. CDR3 bases: TGTGCCAGCAGGTCCCTGGGGGCAACACAGAACACTGAAGCTTTCTTT.

This chain connects TRBV7-2 to TRBJ2-3; TRBD2 agrees at 7 bases. CDR3 length equals 15 residues. J lost 0 bases, V lost 5 bases, and 5 bases had no gene match. The germline V gene encodes CDR1 SGHTA and CDR2 FQGNSA. The CDR3 region is CASSEAGTSTDTQYF. The CDR3 DNA follows: TGTGCCAGCAGCGAAGCGGGGACTAGCACAGATACGCAGTATTTT.

The rearrangement uses TRBV6-5 and TRBJ1-4; D perhaps matches TRBD1 (6 bases). CDR1 MNHEY and CDR2 SVGAGI come from the germline V gene. The ends were cut back, 10 bases at V and 7 bases at J, with 19 bases in the middle. The CDR3 is 14 residues long. This chain's CDR3 is CATAPRTESEKLFF. The CDR3 DNA reads as TGTGCCACCGCTCCCCGGACAGAGTCTGAAAAACTGTTTTTT.

This clone was found a few times. V is TRBV11-1 and J is TRBJ1-6; D is perhaps TRBD1 (6 bases). Trimming took off 3 bases at V and 10 bases at J, with 16 bases between the two ends. This CDR3 comprises 15 residues. CDR1 is SGHAT and CDR2 is FQDESV in the germline V gene (reference sequence). The CDR3: CASSFSQGLGSPLHF. The CDR3 coding sequence is TGTGCCAGCAGCTTTTCCCAGGGGTTAGGATCACCCCTCCACTTT.

This chain links TRBV19 with TRBJ1-1; TRBD1 matches at 8 bases. Germline V gives CDR1 LNHDA, CDR2 SQIVND (reference sequence). This CDR3 spans 14 amino acids. V lost 5 bases to trimming and J lost 5 bases; unmatched junction nucleotides: 7. In DNA, the CDR3 is TGTGCCAGTAGTCCGCGGACAGGGCGAACTGAAGCTTTCTTT. It is translated as CASSPRTGRTEAFF.